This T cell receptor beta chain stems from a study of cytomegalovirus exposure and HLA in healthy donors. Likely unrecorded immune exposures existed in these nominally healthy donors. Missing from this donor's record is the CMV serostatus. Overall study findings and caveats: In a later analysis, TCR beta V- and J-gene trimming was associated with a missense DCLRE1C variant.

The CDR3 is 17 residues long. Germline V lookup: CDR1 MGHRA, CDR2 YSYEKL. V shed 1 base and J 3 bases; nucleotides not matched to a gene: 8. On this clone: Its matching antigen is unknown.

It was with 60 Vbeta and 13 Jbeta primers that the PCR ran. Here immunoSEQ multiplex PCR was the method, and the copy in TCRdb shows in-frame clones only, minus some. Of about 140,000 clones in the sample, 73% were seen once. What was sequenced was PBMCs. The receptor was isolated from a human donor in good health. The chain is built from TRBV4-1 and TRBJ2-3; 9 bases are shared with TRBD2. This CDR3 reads CASSQVVAGAMTDTQYF. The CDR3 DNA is TGCGCCAGCAGCCAAGTTGTAGCGGGGGCGATGACAGATACGCAGTATTTT.